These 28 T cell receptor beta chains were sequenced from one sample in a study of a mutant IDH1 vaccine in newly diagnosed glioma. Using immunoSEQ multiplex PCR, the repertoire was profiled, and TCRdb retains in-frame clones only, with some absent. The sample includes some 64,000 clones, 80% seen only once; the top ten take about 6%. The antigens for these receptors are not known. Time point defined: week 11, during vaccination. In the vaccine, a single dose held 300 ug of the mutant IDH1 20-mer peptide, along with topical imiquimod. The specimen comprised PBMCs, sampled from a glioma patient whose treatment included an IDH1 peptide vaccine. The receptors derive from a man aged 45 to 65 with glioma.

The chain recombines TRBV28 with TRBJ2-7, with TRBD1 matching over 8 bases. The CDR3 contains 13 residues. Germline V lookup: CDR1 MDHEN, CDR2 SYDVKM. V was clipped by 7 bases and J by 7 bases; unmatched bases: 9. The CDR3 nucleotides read TGTGCCAGCATGGACAGGGACGCCGCAGAGCAGTACTTC. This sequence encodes CASMDRDAAEQYF.

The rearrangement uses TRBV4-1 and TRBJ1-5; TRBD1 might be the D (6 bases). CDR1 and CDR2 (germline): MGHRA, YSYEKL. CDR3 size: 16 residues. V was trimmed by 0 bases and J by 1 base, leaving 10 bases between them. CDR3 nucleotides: TGCGCCAGCAGCCAAGAAGGGGGGGCGAGCAATCAGCCCCAGCATTTT. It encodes CASSQEGGASNQPQHF.

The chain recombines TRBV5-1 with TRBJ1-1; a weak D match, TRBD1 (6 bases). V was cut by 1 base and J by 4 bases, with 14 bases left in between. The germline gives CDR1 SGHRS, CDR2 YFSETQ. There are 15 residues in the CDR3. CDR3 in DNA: TGCGCCAGCAGCTTGAGAGCAGGGGCCCCCACTGAAGCTTTCTTT. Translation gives CASSLRAGAPTEAFF.

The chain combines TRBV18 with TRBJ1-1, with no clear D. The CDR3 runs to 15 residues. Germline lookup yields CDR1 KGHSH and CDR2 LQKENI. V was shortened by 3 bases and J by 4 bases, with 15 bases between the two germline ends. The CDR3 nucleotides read TGTGCCAGCTCACCTAATGAGGGTGAGGGCACTGAAGCTTTCTTT. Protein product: CASSPNEGEGTEAFF.

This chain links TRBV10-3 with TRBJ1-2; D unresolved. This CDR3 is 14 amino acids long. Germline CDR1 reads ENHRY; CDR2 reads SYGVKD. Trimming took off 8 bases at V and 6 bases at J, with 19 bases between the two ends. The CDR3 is CAIEGRGAPDGYTF. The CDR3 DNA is TGTGCCATCGAAGGAAGAGGCGCTCCCGATGGCTACACCTTC.

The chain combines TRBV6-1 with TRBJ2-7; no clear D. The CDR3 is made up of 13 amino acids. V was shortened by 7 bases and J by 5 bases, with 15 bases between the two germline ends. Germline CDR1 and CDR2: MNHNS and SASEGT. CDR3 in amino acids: CASTSKYRDEQYF. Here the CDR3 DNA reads TGTGCCAGCACCTCGAAATATAGGGACGAGCAGTACTTC.

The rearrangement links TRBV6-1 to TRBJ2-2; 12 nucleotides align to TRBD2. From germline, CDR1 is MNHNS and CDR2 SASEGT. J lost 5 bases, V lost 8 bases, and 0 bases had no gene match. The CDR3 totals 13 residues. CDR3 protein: CASGLAGTGELFF. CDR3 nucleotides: TGTGCCAGCGGACTAGCGGGGACCGGGGAGCTGTTTTTT.

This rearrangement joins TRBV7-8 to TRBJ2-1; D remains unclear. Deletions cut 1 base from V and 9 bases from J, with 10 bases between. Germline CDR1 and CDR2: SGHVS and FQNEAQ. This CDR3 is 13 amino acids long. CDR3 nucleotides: TGTGCCAGCAGCTTAGTGACGGGCTCTGAGCAGTTCTTC. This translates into CASSLVTGSEQFF.

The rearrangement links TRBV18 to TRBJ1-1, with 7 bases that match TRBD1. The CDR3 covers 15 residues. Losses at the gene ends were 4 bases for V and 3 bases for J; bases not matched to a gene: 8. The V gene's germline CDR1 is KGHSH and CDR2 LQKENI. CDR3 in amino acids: CASSLRQGPYTEAFF. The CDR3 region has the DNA TGTGCCAGCTCACTTAGACAGGGCCCGTACACTGAAGCTTTCTTT.

The CDR3 nucleotides read TGTGCCAGCTCGGACAGGGCCCAGCCCCAGCATTTT. This encodes CASSDRAQPQHF. The chain is built from TRBV18 and TRBJ1-5; the match to TRBD1 covers 8 bases. Germline trimming cut 6 bases from V and 7 bases from J; bases unmatched to any gene: 2. The CDR3 consists of 12 residues. Germline V lookup: CDR1 KGHSH, CDR2 LQKENI.

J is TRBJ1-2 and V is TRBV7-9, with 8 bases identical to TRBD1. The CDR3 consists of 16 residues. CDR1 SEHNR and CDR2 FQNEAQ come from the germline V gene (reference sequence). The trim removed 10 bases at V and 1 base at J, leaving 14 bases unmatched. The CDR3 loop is CATLGEGQALNYGYTF. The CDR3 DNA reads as TGTGCCACATTAGGGGAGGGACAGGCTCTTAACTATGGCTACACCTTC.

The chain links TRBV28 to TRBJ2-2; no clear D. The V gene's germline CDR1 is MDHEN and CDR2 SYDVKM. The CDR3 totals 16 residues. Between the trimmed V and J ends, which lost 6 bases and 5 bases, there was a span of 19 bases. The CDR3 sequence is CASSPTGLRITGELFF. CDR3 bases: TGTGCCAGCAGCCCCACCGGCTTAAGGATTACCGGGGAGCTGTTTTTT.

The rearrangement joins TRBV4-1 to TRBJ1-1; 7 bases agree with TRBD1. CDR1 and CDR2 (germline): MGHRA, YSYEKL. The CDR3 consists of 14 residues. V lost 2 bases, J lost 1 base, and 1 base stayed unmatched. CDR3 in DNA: TGCGCCAGCAGCCAAACAGGGGCGAACACTGAAGCTTTCTTT. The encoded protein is CASSQTGANTEAFF.

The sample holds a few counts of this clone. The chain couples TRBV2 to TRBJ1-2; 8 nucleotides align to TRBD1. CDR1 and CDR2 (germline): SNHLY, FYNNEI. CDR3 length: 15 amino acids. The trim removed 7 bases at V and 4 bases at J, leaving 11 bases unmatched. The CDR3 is CASTQTGEGFYGYTF. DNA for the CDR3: TGTGCCAGCACCCAGACAGGGGAAGGCTTCTATGGCTACACCTTC.

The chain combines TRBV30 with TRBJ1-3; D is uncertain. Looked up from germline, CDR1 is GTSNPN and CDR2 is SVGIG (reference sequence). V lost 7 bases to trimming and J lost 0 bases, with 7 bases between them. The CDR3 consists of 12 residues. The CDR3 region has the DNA TGTGCCTTTACCACCTCTGGAAACACCATATATTTT. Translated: CAFTTSGNTIYF.

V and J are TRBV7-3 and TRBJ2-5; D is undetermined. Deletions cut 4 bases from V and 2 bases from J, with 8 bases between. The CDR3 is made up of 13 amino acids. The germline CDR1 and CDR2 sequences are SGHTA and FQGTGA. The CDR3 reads CASSSVPQETQYF. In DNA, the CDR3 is TGTGCCAGCAGCTCGGTACCTCAAGAGACCCAGTACTTC.

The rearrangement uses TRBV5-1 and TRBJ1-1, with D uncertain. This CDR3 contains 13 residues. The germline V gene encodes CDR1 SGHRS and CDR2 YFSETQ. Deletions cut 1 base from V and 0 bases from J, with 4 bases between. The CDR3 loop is CASSLNMNTEAFF. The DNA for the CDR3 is TGCGCCAGCAGCTTGAACATGAACACTGAAGCTTTCTTT.

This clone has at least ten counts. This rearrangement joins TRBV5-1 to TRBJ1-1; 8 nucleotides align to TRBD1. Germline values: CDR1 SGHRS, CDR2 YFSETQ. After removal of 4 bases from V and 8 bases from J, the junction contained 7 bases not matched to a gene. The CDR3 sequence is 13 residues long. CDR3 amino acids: CASSGSWDREAFF. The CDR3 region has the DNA TGCGCCAGCAGCGGCTCATGGGACAGGGAAGCTTTCTTT.

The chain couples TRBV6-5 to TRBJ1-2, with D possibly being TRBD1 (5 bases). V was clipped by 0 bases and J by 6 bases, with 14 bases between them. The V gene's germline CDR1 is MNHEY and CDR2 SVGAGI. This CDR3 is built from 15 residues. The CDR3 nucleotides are TGTGCCAGCAGTTACTCGATAACGGGCAGGGATGGCTACACCTTC. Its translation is CASSYSITGRDGYTF.

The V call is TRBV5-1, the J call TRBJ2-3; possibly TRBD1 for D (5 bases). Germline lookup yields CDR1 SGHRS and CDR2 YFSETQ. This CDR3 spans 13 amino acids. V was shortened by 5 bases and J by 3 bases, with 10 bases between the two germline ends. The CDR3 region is CASRGQVTDTQYF. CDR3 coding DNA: TGCGCCAGCAGGGGGCAGGTGACAGATACGCAGTATTTT.

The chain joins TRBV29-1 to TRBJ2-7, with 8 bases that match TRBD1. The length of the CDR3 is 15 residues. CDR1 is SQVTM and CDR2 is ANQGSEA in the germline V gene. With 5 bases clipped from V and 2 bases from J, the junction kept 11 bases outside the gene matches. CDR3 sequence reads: CSVTARDRPAYEQYF. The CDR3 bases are TGCAGCGTTACGGCCCGGGACAGGCCTGCCTACGAGCAGTACTTC.

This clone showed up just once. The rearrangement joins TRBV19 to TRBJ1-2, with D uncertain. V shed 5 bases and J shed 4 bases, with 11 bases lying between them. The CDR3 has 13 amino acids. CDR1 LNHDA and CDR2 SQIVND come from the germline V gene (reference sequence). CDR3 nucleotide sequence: TGTGCCAGTAGTCCATTTGCACCCTATGGCTACACCTTC. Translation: CASSPFAPYGYTF.

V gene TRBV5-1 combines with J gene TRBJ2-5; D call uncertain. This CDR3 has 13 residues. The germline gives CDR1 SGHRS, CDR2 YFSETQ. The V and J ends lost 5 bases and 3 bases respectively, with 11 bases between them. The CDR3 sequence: CASRVGTEETQYF. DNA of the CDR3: TGCGCCAGCAGGGTCGGTACAGAAGAGACCCAGTACTTC. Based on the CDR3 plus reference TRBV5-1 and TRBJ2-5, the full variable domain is KAGVTQTPRYLIKTRGQQVTLSCSPISGHRSVSWYQQTPGQGLQFLFEYFSETQRNKGNFPGRFSGRQFSNSRSEMNVSTLELGDSALYLCASRVGTEETQYFGPGTRLLVL.

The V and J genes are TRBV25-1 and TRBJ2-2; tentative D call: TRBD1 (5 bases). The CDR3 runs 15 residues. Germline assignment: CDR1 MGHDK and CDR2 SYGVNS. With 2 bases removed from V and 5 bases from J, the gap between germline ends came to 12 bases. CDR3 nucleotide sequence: TGTGCCAGCAGTGAAGACGGCAGGGCGACCGGGGAGCTGTTTTTT. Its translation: CASSEDGRATGELFF.

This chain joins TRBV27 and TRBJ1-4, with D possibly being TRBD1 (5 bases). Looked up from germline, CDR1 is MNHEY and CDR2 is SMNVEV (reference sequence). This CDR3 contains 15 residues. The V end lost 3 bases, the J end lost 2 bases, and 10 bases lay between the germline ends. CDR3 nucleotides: TGTGCCAGCAGTTTTGGGGGGGGGACTAATGAAAAACTGTTTTTT. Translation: CASSFGGGTNEKLFF.

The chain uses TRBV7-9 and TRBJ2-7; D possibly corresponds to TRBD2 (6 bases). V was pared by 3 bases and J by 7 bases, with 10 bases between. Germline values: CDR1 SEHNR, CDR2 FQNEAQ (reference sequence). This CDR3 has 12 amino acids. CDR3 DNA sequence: TGTGCCAGCAGCTTGCGCGGGATGGAGCAGTACTTC. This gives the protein CASSLRGMEQYF.

The CDR3 is CASSSSGSPYNEQFF. In DNA form, the CDR3 reads TGTGCCAGCAGCTCCAGCGGGAGTCCCTACAATGAGCAGTTCTTC. This chain connects TRBV7-6 to TRBJ2-1, with 8 positions matching TRBD2. Germline lookup yields CDR1 SGHVS and CDR2 FNYEAQ. The CDR3 consists of 15 residues. V lost 4 bases to trimming and J lost 2 bases; unmatched junction nucleotides: 4.

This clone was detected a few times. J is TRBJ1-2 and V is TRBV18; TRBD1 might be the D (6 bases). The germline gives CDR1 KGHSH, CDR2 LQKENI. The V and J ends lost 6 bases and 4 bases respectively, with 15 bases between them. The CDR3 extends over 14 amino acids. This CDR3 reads CASSQPGTPYGYTF. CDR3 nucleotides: TGTGCCAGCTCGCAACCCGGGACACCCTATGGCTACACCTTC.